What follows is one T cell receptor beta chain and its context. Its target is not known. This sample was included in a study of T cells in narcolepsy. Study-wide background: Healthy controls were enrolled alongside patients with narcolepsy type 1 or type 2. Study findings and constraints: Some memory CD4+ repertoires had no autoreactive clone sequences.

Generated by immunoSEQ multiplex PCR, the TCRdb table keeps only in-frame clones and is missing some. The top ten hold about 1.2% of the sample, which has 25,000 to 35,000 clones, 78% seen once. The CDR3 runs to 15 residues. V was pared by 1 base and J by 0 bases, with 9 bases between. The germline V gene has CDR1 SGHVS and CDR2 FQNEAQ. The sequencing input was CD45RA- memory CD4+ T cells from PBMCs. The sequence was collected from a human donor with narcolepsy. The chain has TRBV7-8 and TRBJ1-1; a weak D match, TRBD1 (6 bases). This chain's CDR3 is CASSLGTVMNTEAFF. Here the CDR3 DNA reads TGTGCCAGCAGCTTAGGGACAGTCATGAACACTGAAGCTTTCTTT.